Each of the 11 T cell receptor beta chains below was sequenced from the same sample in a study of shared clonotypes between healthy human individuals. Method: immunoSEQ multiplex PCR; TCRdb's copy keeps in-frame clones and lacks some. The repertoire consists of over 95,000 clones, with approximately 70% occurring once and the leading ten covering under 30%. What was sequenced was memory CD8+ T cells sorted from blood. Subset of the sample: CD45RO+ cells pooled with CCR7-negative TemRA cells. These receptors all come from a woman aged 25 to 39 in good health.

This clone occurred many times. This rearrangement joins TRBV2 to TRBJ2-7, with D maybe TRBD1 (5 bases). CDR3 length: 13 residues. CDR1 is SNHLY and CDR2 is FYNNEI in the germline V gene. Trimming removed 7 bases from V and 4 bases from J, with 14 bases in between. CDR3 bases: TGTGCCAGCAAGGGGCAAGCGAAGTACGAGCAGTACTTC. This encodes CASKGQAKYEQYF.

This clone was seen at least ten times. V and J are TRBV5-3 and TRBJ2-1; weak D call: TRBD1 (5 bases). TRBV5-3 qualifies as an ORF whose function is uncertain. The length of the CDR3 is 12 residues. Trimming cost V 4 bases and J 8 bases, with 10 bases left between them. The CDR3 DNA is TGTGCCAGAAGCATTGACAGCCATGAGCAGTTCTTC. Translating it yields CARSIDSHEQFF.

The chain combines TRBV9 with TRBJ1-2; D may be TRBD1 (5 bases). The CDR3 runs to 15 residues. Per germline, CDR1 SGDLS and CDR2 YYNGEE. V dropped 3 bases and J dropped 2 bases, with 14 bases sitting between them. The CDR3 region is CASSGWAGGNYGYTF. In DNA, the CDR3 is TGTGCCAGCAGCGGCTGGGCGGGGGGAAACTATGGCTACACCTTC.

The chain combines TRBV29-1 with TRBJ2-7; TRBD2 agrees at 8 bases. Per the germline V gene, CDR1 is SQVTM and CDR2 is ANQGSEA. V was pared by 4 bases and J by 3 bases, with 17 bases of the junction left unmatched. This CDR3 has 17 amino acids. CDR3 sequence reads: CSVGGASGRLESYEQYF. The CDR3 DNA follows: TGCAGCGTTGGGGGGGCGAGCGGGAGATTGGAGAGCTACGAGCAGTACTTC.

The chain recombines TRBV29-1 with TRBJ2-5, with D perhaps TRBD2 (5 bases). The V end was cut by 2 bases, the J end by 1 base, with 11 bases between. The CDR3 has 14 residues. Germline V gives CDR1 SQVTM, CDR2 ANQGSEA. CDR3: CSVEFLATQETQYF. The CDR3 nucleotides are TGCAGCGTTGAATTTCTAGCTACCCAAGAGACCCAGTACTTC.

The chain uses TRBV9 and TRBJ2-2; 9 positions match TRBD2. The CDR3 is 19 amino acids. V dropped 0 bases and J dropped 3; count of bases not matched to a gene: 12. Germline V gene data show CDR1 as SGDLS and CDR2 as YYNGEE. The CDR3: CASSVATGLAGFYTGELFF. The CDR3 nucleotides are TGTGCCAGCAGCGTAGCTACGGGGCTAGCGGGATTTTACACCGGGGAGCTGTTTTTT.

The V call is TRBV5-1, the J call TRBJ2-1; no clear D. This CDR3 is 13 amino acids long. V lost 4 bases to trimming and J lost 10 bases, with 15 bases between them. The germline V gene has CDR1 SGHRS and CDR2 YFSETQ. Written as DNA, the CDR3 is TGCGCCAGCAGCCCAACGGGTATAACCGAGCAGTTCTTC. Protein: CASSPTGITEQFF.

The chain recombines TRBV7-3 with TRBJ2-7, with 8 bases lining up with TRBD2. Germline lookup yields CDR1 SGHTA and CDR2 FQGTGA. J lost 2 bases, V lost 1 base, and 4 bases had no gene match. This CDR3 has 15 residues. The CDR3 sequence: CASSLISGGTYEQYF. The CDR3 DNA is TGTGCCAGCAGCTTAATTTCGGGAGGGACCTACGAGCAGTACTTC.

The gene calls are TRBV5-8 and TRBJ2-7; 7 nucleotides line up with TRBD1. Germline V CDR1 and CDR2: SGHTS, YDEGEE. The CDR3 covers 14 residues. V trimming: 3 bases; J trimming: 1 base; junction bases outside the gene matches: 4. DNA of the CDR3: TGTGCCAGCAGCTCCGGGACAGAGTCCTACGAGCAGTACTTC. Translated: CASSSGTESYEQYF.

The genes are TRBV6-1 and TRBJ2-7, with TRBD1 matching over 7 bases. Germline trimming cut 3 bases from V and 7 bases from J; bases unmatched to any gene: 12. The CDR3 is 15 amino acids. Germline values: CDR1 MNHNS, CDR2 SASEGT. The CDR3 is CASSEESTGSKEQYF. The CDR3 nucleotides are TGTGCCAGCAGTGAGGAATCGACAGGGTCGAAAGAGCAGTACTTC.

CDR3 region: CASSGLGLAGGLSYEQYF. CDR3 in DNA: TGTGCCAGCAGTGGGCTGGGACTAGCGGGAGGCCTCTCCTACGAGCAGTACTTC. This chain joins TRBV25-1 and TRBJ2-7; 15 bases map to TRBD2. J gave up 0 bases and V 4 bases, and 7 bases lay outside the gene matches. The CDR3 runs to 18 residues. CDR1 is MGHDK, CDR2 SYGVNS, per germline.